The present T cell receptor (beta chain) was sequenced within a study of T-cell memory formation after mild COVID-19. Whole-study findings and limits: A second wave expanding day 15 to 37 was CD4+-biased; contracting clones were balanced.

This clonotype was detected only a few times. Its antigen is unidentified. Germline CDR1 SEHNR, CDR2 FQNEAQ (reference sequence). Trimming removed 5 bases from V and 1 base from J, with 11 bases in between. The CDR3 runs 14 residues. TCRdb passed the 5' RACE reads through MiXCR, listing each CDR3 protein once. Among 110,000 to 150,000 distinct CDR3 sequences listed, 25% were seen once. This clonotype was obtained from an adult woman who had mild COVID-19 (a few samples of this study predate the infection). Cell type and time point are not known. The chain recombines TRBV7-9 with TRBJ2-5, with a possible D match to TRBD1 (5 bases). Sequenced: PBMCs or a T cell subset sorted from them (not recorded which). CDR3 in DNA: TGTGCCAGCAGCCCAGGGCAGGTCCAAGAGACCCAGTACTTC. Protein sequence: CASSPGQVQETQYF. The full variable domain, rest sourced from reference TRBV7-9 and TRBJ2-5, is DTGVSQNPRHKITKRGQNVTFRCDPISEHNRLYWYRQTLGQGPEFLTYFQNEAQLEKSRLLSDRFSAERPKGSFSTLEIQRTEQGDSAMYLCASSPGQVQETQYFGPGTRLLVL.